This T cell receptor beta chain emerged from a study of shared clonotypes between healthy human individuals. Germline V CDR1 and CDR2: MDHEN, SYDVKM. V shed 6 bases, J shed 2 bases, and the junction held 10 bases outside the gene matches. The CDR3 runs 15 residues. Splitting of each subset's genomic DNA was done evenly across several immunoSEQ plates. Method: immunoSEQ multiplex PCR; TCRdb's copy keeps in-frame clones and lacks some. Here the sample spans 550,000 to 600,000 clones, around three quarters being singletons. The chain carries TRBV28 and TRBJ2-7, with 7 bases fitting TRBD1. The clonotype comes from a woman aged 40 to 50 in good health. Some clones in this sample may be carry-over from other donors' samples. Material for sequencing was PBMCs. In DNA, the CDR3 is TGTGCCAGCAGGGGCACCGGGACAGCTCCCTACGAGCAGTACTTC. It is translated as CASRGTGTAPYEQYF.